These 17 T cell receptor beta chains were sequenced from one sample in a study of blood T cell repertoires in COVID-19. Clones were read by immunoSEQ multiplex PCR, and TCRdb kept only the in-frame ones, dropping some. The table has more than 120,000 clones, 84% seen once. Sample: peripheral blood. All receptors come from a human donor in a cohort sampled during active COVID-19.

The chain has TRBV19 and TRBJ2-5; D not certain. The CDR3 length is 13 residues. Germline V gives CDR1 LNHDA, CDR2 SQIVND (reference sequence). Trimming removed 4 bases at V and 2 bases at J, with 8 bases between. CDR3: CASSTTAQETQYF. The CDR3 nucleotides read TGTGCCAGTAGTACAACAGCTCAAGAGACCCAGTACTTC.

This chain connects TRBV2 to TRBJ2-2, with D unclear. Per the germline V gene, CDR1 is SNHLY and CDR2 is FYNNEI. V was cut by 5 bases and J by 4 bases, with 8 bases left in between. The CDR3 is 13 amino acids. The CDR3 loop reads CASSISGTGELFF. In nucleotides, the CDR3 is TGTGCCAGCAGTATTTCGGGCACCGGGGAGCTGTTTTTT.

The V call is TRBV4-1, the J call TRBJ1-5; perhaps TRBD1 as D (6 bases). The CDR3 runs 15 residues. Germline CDR1 and CDR2: MGHRA and YSYEKL. The V end was cut by 0 bases, the J end by 6 bases, with 12 bases between. CDR3: CASSQDLMDSQPQHF. CDR3 bases: TGCGCCAGCAGCCAAGATCTGATGGACAGTCAGCCCCAGCATTTT.

The V gene is TRBV3-1 (or the pseudogene TRBV3-2), the J gene TRBJ1-2; the D is unclear. CDR3 size: 14 residues. The germline V and J ends were trimmed by 4 bases and 1 base, with 10 bases remaining between them. The germline gives CDR1 LGHDT, CDR2 YNNKEL (reference sequence). The CDR3 loop is CASSPGRDNYGYTF. The CDR3 nucleotides are TGTGCCAGCAGCCCCGGGAGGGATAACTATGGCTACACCTTC.

This chain uses TRBV5-5 with TRBJ1-3; no clear D. Trimming took off 4 bases at V and 0 bases at J, with 17 bases between the two ends. The CDR3 is 17 residues long. Per the germline V gene, CDR1 is SGHKS and CDR2 is YYEKEE (reference sequence). DNA of the CDR3: TGTGCCAGCAGCCTGGACCCTACAGTGACCTCTGGAAACACCATATATTTT. Encoded protein: CASSLDPTVTSGNTIYF.

This sequence joins TRBV11-2 and TRBJ2-3, with 13 bases identical to TRBD2. The CDR3 contains 19 residues. Germline-derived CDR1 and CDR2 are SGHAT and FQNNGV. The J segment lost 2 bases and the V segment lost 3 bases, leaving 11 bases of the junction unmatched. The DNA of the CDR3 is TGTGCCAGCAGCTTGCAGAGACAGGGACTAGCGGGATTCACAGATACGCAGTATTTT. The encoded protein is CASSLQRQGLAGFTDTQYF. Supplemented by reference TRBV11-2 and TRBJ2-3, the full variable domain reads EAGVAQSPRYKIIEKRQSVAFWCNPISGHATLYWYQQILGQGPKLLIQFQNNGVVDDSQLPKDRFSAERLKGVDSTLKIQPAKLEDSAVYLCASSLQRQGLAGFTDTQYFGPGTRLTVL.

The V call is TRBV6-1, the J call TRBJ1-2; no clear D gene. Trimming removed 1 base from V and 10 bases from J, with 7 bases in between. The germline gives CDR1 MNHNS, CDR2 SASEGT. CDR3 length: 11 amino acids. CDR3 protein: CASSEVLLYTF. CDR3 sequence (DNA): TGTGCCAGCAGTGAAGTTCTCCTCTACACCTTC.

The chain recombines TRBV27 with TRBJ2-3; tentative D call: TRBD2 (6 bases). CDR1 and CDR2 (germline): MNHEY, SMNVEV (reference sequence). There are 13 residues in the CDR3. Trimming removed 6 bases from V and 0 bases from J, with 7 bases in between. The DNA of the CDR3 is TGTGCCAGCAGGGGGGGAAGCACAGATACGCAGTATTTT. This codes for CASRGGSTDTQYF.

The gene calls are TRBV15 and TRBJ2-3, with D unclear. The V end was cut by 8 bases, the J end by 2 bases, with 11 bases between. Germline CDR1 is LNHNV and CDR2 is YYDKDF (reference sequence). The CDR3 totals 13 residues. The CDR3 spells CATDGGSTDTQYF. Here the CDR3 DNA reads TGTGCCACCGACGGCGGTTCCACAGATACGCAGTATTTT.

The V gene is TRBV28, the J gene TRBJ2-5; the D is unclear. Germline CDR1 and CDR2: MDHEN and SYDVKM. Trimming stripped 1 base from V and 5 bases from J, with 2 bases between. The CDR3 is made up of 11 amino acids. CDR3 sequence reads: CASSLSETQYF. For the CDR3, the DNA is TGTGCCAGCAGTTTATCGGAGACCCAGTACTTC.

CDR3 region: CASSFEGRNTEAFF. As DNA, the CDR3 is TGCGCCAGCAGCTTTGAGGGAAGGAACACTGAAGCTTTCTTT. V usage is TRBV5-1 and J usage is TRBJ1-1, with unresolved D. Between the trimmed V and J ends, which lost 2 bases and 1 base, there was a span of 9 bases. Germline CDR1 reads SGHRS; CDR2 reads YFSETQ. There are 14 residues in the CDR3. The full variable domain, completed using reference TRBV5-1 and TRBJ1-1, is KAGVTQTPRYLIKTRGQQVTLSCSPISGHRSVSWYQQTPGQGLQFLFEYFSETQRNKGNFPGRFSGRQFSNSRSEMNVSTLELGDSALYLCASSFEGRNTEAFFGQGTRLTVV.

This clone was found a few times. The chain joins TRBV29-1 to TRBJ2-5; 9 bases agree with TRBD1. CDR3 length equals 14 residues. Germline V gene sequence: CDR1 SQVTM, CDR2 ANQGSEA. V dropped 3 bases and J dropped 5; count of bases not matched to a gene: 7. CDR3 DNA: TGCAGCGTTGACAACAGGGGGCGCACGGAGACCCAGTACTTC. It translates to CSVDNRGRTETQYF. Variable domain in full (rest from reference TRBV29-1 and TRBJ2-5): SAVISQKPSRDICQRGTSLTIQCQVDSQVTMMFWYRQQPGQSLTLIATANQGSEATYESGFVIDKFPISRPNLTFSTLTVSNMSPEDSSIYLCSVDNRGRTETQYFGPGTRLLVL.

This chain joins TRBV7-3 and TRBJ2-5; 7 bases fit TRBD2. The CDR3 is 13 amino acids. J was trimmed by 3 bases and V by 5 bases; bases with no gene match: 3. The germline CDR1 and CDR2 sequences are SGHTA and FQGTGA. The CDR3 region has the DNA TGTGCCAGCAGCCCCCGGGGGGAAGAGACCCAGTACTTC. Translated: CASSPRGEETQYF.

This rearrangement joins TRBV6-1 to TRBJ1-1, with D unresolved. Trimming stripped 2 bases from V and 5 bases from J, with 9 bases between. CDR3 length: 13 residues. Germline V CDR1 and CDR2: MNHNS, SASEGT. The CDR3 coding sequence is TGTGCCAGCAGTGAATTAAGAGTTACTGAAGCTTTCTTT. Amino acid sequence: CASSELRVTEAFF.

J is TRBJ1-5 and V is TRBV7-9; no definite D call. CDR3 length equals 17 residues. Germline V gene lookup returns CDR1 SEHNR and CDR2 FQNEAQ (reference sequence). V was shortened by 0 bases and J by 10 bases, with 22 bases between the two germline ends. CDR3 amino acids: CASSLAPLGALGGPQHF. The CDR3 DNA follows: TGTGCCAGCAGCTTAGCCCCCCTCGGCGCCCTCGGAGGACCCCAGCATTTT.

This chain links TRBV2 with TRBJ2-1; TRBD2 aligns across 7 bases. CDR3 length: 15 residues. Germline CDR1 is SNHLY and CDR2 is FYNNEI. V shed 4 bases and J 5 bases; nucleotides not matched to a gene: 8. The CDR3 DNA reads as TGTGCCAGCAGTGTTATTGGGACTAACAACAATGAGCAGTTCTTC. It codes for CASSVIGTNNNEQFF.

The chain is built from TRBV7-2 and TRBJ2-5, with D tentatively TRBD2 (5 bases). The V end was cut by 2 bases, the J end by 7 bases, with 11 bases between. The V gene's germline CDR1 is SGHTA and CDR2 FQGNSA. CDR3 size: 13 residues. This chain's CDR3 is CASSLSVLGTQYF. In nucleotides, the CDR3 is TGTGCCAGCAGCTTATCTGTACTAGGGACCCAGTACTTC.